This TCR beta chain was obtained from a study of T cells in Graves' hyperthyroidism and ophthalmopathy. Amplification targeted TCR beta CDR3 regions from RNA transcripts. TCR CDR3 underwent first-round RT-PCR with the HTBI primer set. MiXCR was run by TCRdb on the multiplex PCR reads, yielding one entry per CDR3 protein. The top ten hold less than 55% of the sample, which has around 570,000 distinct CDR3 sequences, roughly 21% seen once. Trimming cost V 2 bases and J 7 bases, with 15 bases left between them. The length of the CDR3 is 15 residues. Per the germline V gene, CDR1 is SGHVS and CDR2 is FQNEAQ.

The gene calls are TRBV7-8 and TRBJ1-5, with TRBD1 as a possible D gene (6 bases). The receptor was isolated from a man between 40 and 49 years old with Graves' ophthalmopathy. The sample was blood. This CDR3 is CASSLYQGREQPQHF. CDR3 DNA: TGTGCCAGCAGCTTATACCAGGGGAGGGAACAGCCCCAGCATTTT.